The rows below give T cell receptor beta chains drawn from one sample of a study of Graves' ophthalmopathy and Graves' hyperthyroidism. TCRdb reprocessed the multiplex PCR reads via MiXCR and lists one record per CDR3 protein. The sample has over a million distinct CDR3 sequences; 35% to 40% are singletons. Sequenced sample: peripheral blood or thyroid tissue (not recorded which). The receptors shown here come from an adult man with Graves' hyperthyroidism. CDR3s include the opening cysteine and the closing phenylalanine or tryptophan. D genes are given only for firm matches. Some rows mark clone size as missing; the rest say once, few, many or name a class of expanded clone.

size	V	D	J	DNA	CDR3
once	TRBV25-1	-	TRBJ2-5	TGTGCCAGCAGTGAGGTAGACAGGCACCAAGAGACCCAGTACTTC	CASSEVDRHQETQYF
many	TRBV29-1	-	TRBJ2-2	TGCAGCGTTGAAAGGATTACCAACTCCGGGGAGCTGTTTTTT	CSVERITNSGELFF
many	TRBV7-9	-	TRBJ1-1	TGTGCCAGCAGCTTTCTTGACAGTCGAGACACTGAAGCTTTCTTT	CASSFLDSRDTEAFF
-	TRBV11-2	TRBD1	TRBJ2-7	TGTGCCAGCAAACTCCAACAACAGGGGCCTGACGAGCAGTACTTC	CASKLQQQGPDEQYF
-	TRBV25-1	-	TRBJ1-2	-	CACSASSGNLNYGYTF
many	TRBV29-1	TRBD1	TRBJ2-7	TGCAGCGTTGAACCGCCGGGACAGCCATACGAGCAGTACTTC	CSVEPPGQPYEQYF
-	TRBV18	-	TRBJ1-5	TGTGCCAGCTCACCGGGGGGGGCTTGGCAGCCCCAGCATTTT	CASSPGGAWQPQHF
-	TRBV19	-	TRBJ2-3	TGTGCCAGTAGTGGCCAGAACTCCCTCCTGGATACGCAGTATTTT	CASSGQNSLLDTQYF
many	TRBV29-1	-	TRBJ1-2	TGCAGCGTTCACAGGGATGGCTACACCTTC	CSVHRDGYTF
-	TRBV6-5	-	TRBJ2-7	TGTGCCAGCAGTACCATCGGACAGTCCTACGAGCAGTACTTC	CASSTIGQSYEQYF
-	TRBV6-2/TRBV6-3	-	TRBJ1-1	TGTGCCAGCAGTTACTCCGCCGAGAGAGGTGACACTGAAGCTTTCTTT	CASSYSAERGDTEAFF
few	TRBV30	-	TRBJ2-5	TGTGCCTGGAGTGCCCACACGGGCGGCGGAGAGACCCAGTACTTC	CAWSAHTGGGETQYF
few	TRBV6-5	TRBD1	TRBJ2-5	TGTGCCAGCAGTTATTCCGGGACAGAAAAAGAGACCCAGTACTTC	CASSYSGTEKETQYF
many	TRBV29-1	-	TRBJ2-7	TGCAGCGTTGAATGGGGGACCCCCTACGAGCAGTACTTC	CSVEWGTPYEQYF
-	TRBV6-5	TRBD1	TRBJ1-6	TGTGCCAGCAGTTACACAGGACAGGGCTCAAGCTCCTATAATTCACCCCTCCACTTT	CASSYTGQGSSSYNSPLHF
-	TRBV7-2	TRBD1	TRBJ2-7	TGTGCCAGCAGCTTAGCGACCGGGACAGGGGGGGAGCAGTACTTC	CASSLATGTGGEQYF
-	TRBV14	-	TRBJ2-2	TGTGCCAGCAGTGTACAGGCCTCCGGGGAGCTGTTTTTT	CASSVQASGELFF
many	TRBV7-9	TRBD1	TRBJ1-1	TGTGCCAGCAGCTTAGGGGGGACAGGCAACACTGAAGCTTTCTTT	CASSLGGTGNTEAFF
few	TRBV19	-	TRBJ1-6	TGTGCCAGTAGTATTCAGACAGCTTCGAATTCACCCCTCCACTTT	CASSIQTASNSPLHF
-	TRBV6-5	-	TRBJ1-2	TGTGCCAGCAGTTACTCCGGGGGCGGGGGCTTGTATGGCTACACCTTC	CASSYSGGGGLYGYTF
many	TRBV7-3	-	TRBJ1-1	TGTGCCAGCAGTCAGGCGGCGAACACTGAAGCTTTCTTT	CASSQAANTEAFF
-	TRBV10-3	-	TRBJ2-7	TGTGCCAGCAGTTACGGAGGGGCGGGAGAGCAGTACTTC	CASSYGGAGEQYF
-	TRBV19	TRBD1	TRBJ2-5	TGTGCCAGTAGTCAGACAGGGGGTGGGCAGGAGACCCAGTACTTC	CASSQTGGGQETQYF
-	TRBV7-8	TRBD1	TRBJ1-5	TGTGCCTGGAGTGTGGAGACAGGGCAGCCCCAGCATTTT	CAWSVETGQPQHF
few	TRBV5-6	-	TRBJ1-3	TGTGCCAGCAGCCCGGACAAGGCGTTCAGAAACACCATATATTTT	CASSPDKAFRNTIYF
-	TRBV12-3/TRBV12-4	TRBD1	TRBJ2-5	TGTGCCAGCAGTGGACAGGGCCAGCCCCAGTACTTC	CASSGQGQPQYF
-	TRBV12-3/TRBV12-4	TRBD1	TRBJ1-5	TGTGCCAGCAGTTGGACAGGGGAGGATCAGCCCCAGCATTTT	CASSWTGEDQPQHF
many	TRBV7-9	-	TRBJ2-7	TGTGCCAGCACGGGCAGGGAGAGCGAGCAGTACTTC	CASTGRESEQYF
many	TRBV7-9	-	TRBJ2-2	TGTGCCAGCAGCTTCAAACCGGGACAGAACACCGGGGAGCTGTTTTTT	CASSFKPGQNTGELFF
-	TRBV7-9	-	TRBJ2-7	TGTGCCAGCAGCTTCTTGAGCTTGGACGAGCAGTACTTC	CASSFLSLDEQYF
few	TRBV28	-	TRBJ1-5	TGTGCCAGCAGCCCCGTCGGGAGGGGCGAGGGTCAGCCCCAGCATTTT	CASSPVGRGEGQPQHF
few	TRBV30	-	TRBJ1-2	TGTGCCTGGACCCCCTTGGGCGGCCGGGGCTATGGCTACACCTTC	CAWTPLGGRGYGYTF
-	TRBV7-2	TRBD1	TRBJ1-6	TGTGCCAGCAGCTCTGGGACAGTATTTAATTCACCCCTCCACTTT	CASSSGTVFNSPLHF
-	TRBV29-1	-	TRBJ1-4	TGCAGCGTTGGATCAGGGACTGAAAAACTGTTTTTT	CSVGSGTEKLFF
many	TRBV7-8	-	TRBJ2-7	TGTGCCAGCAGCTTAGGTGGCAGATCCTACGAGCAGTACTTC	CASSLGGRSYEQYF
-	TRBV7-9	TRBD1	TRBJ2-7	TGTGCCAGCAGCCCAGTCACCGGGACAGGGTCACACGAGCAGTACTTC	CASSPVTGTGSHEQYF
-	TRBV6-6	TRBD2	TRBJ2-5	TGTGCCAGCAAGGCTAGCGGGAGGCAAGAGACCCAGTACTTC	CASKASGRQETQYF
once	TRBV25-1	-	TRBJ2-7	TGTGCCAGCAGTTGGACAGCCGCCGGAGAGCAGTACTTC	CASSWTAAGEQYF
-	TRBV19	TRBD2	TRBJ2-5	TGTGCCAGTACGATCGCGGGGGGCCGGGGGGAGACCCAGTACTTC	CASTIAGGRGETQYF
many	TRBV7-8	-	TRBJ2-5	TGTGCCAGCAGCTTTACGGGAAGGGGAGAGACCCAGTACTTC	CASSFTGRGETQYF
-	TRBV19	TRBD2	TRBJ2-1	TGTGCCAGTAGGTGGACTAGGATTGATGAGCAGTTCTTC	CASRWTRIDEQFF
few	TRBV28	TRBD1	TRBJ1-1	TGTGCCAGCAGGCAGACAGGGGAGGTTGGCACTGAAGCTTTCTTT	CASRQTGEVGTEAFF
-	TRBV10-3	TRBD1	TRBJ2-5	TGTGCCATCAGTGAGAAGGGACAGGGGATAGTTGAGACCCAGTACTTC	CAISEKGQGIVETQYF
-	TRBV19	TRBD1	TRBJ1-4	TGTGCCAGCTTCACCAGGGGGCCAGGGGGCGGTGAAAAACTGTTTTTT	CASFTRGPGGGEKLFF
many	TRBV9	TRBD1	TRBJ2-7	TGTGCCAGCAGCGTAGTGACAGGGGACGAGCAGTACTTC	CASSVVTGDEQYF
many	TRBV10-3	-	TRBJ2-7	TGTGCCATCACTCCGGACAGCCCTTACGAGCAGTACTTC	CAITPDSPYEQYF